The 22 T cell receptor beta chains presented below share a single source sample, sequenced in a study of T-cell reconstitution after alpha-beta-depleted transplantation in children. Unique molecular identifiers were incorporated during preparation of the TCRbeta library. TCRdb recomputed calls from the PCR reads with MiXCR, one row per CDR3 protein. The repertoire consists of around 78,000 distinct CDR3 sequences, with about 7.3% occurring once and the leading ten covering over 2.5%. Source: PBMCs from the stem cell graft donor, taken from the stem cell graft. The receptors were gathered from a human donor who donated a stem cell graft to a child with acute lymphoblastic leukemia.

As regards this clonotype: A much larger clone lies one base from this, so it may be a read error. The chain carries TRBV6-1 and TRBJ2-5; D is possibly TRBD1 or TRBD2 (7 bases each). Germline V gene data show CDR1 as MNHNS and CDR2 as SASEGT. The CDR3 is 14 amino acids. In DNA form, the CDR3 reads TGTGCCAGGAGTGAGGGCAGGGGGGGAGAGACCCAGTACTTC. Amino acids: CARSEGRGGETQYF.

This clonotype has ten or more counts. This rearrangement joins TRBV10-3 to TRBJ1-5; 8 nucleotides match TRBD1. Germline values: CDR1 ENHRY, CDR2 SYGVKD. The CDR3 extends over 15 amino acids. The V and J ends lost 6 bases and 3 bases, in that order; junction bases with no gene match: 7. The CDR3 spells CAISGDRGDNQPQHF. The CDR3 bases are TGTGCCATCAGCGGCGACAGGGGAGACAATCAGCCCCAGCATTTT.

This clonotype was counted ten times or more. The chain combines TRBV7-3 with TRBJ2-5; unclear D gene. The CDR3 contains 13 residues. V lost 3 bases and J lost 2, with 7 bases in between. CDR1 is SGHTA, CDR2 FQGTGA, per germline. CDR3: CASSFGQQETQYF. The CDR3 coding sequence is TGTGCCAGCAGCTTCGGGCAGCAAGAGACCCAGTACTTC.

About this clonotype: Relative to the germline gene, one junction end is altered; a read error may explain this. V gene TRBV29-1 combines with J gene TRBJ1-1; TRBD1 matches 9 bases. Germline V lookup: CDR1 SQVTM, CDR2 ANQGSEA. This CDR3 has 14 amino acids. The CDR3 loop is CSVEGQGSPAEAFF. DNA of the CDR3: TGCAGTGTTGAAGGACAGGGGAGTCCTGCTGAAGCTTTCTTT.

This clonotype showed up just a few times. CDR3 residues: CASSLTRGEAFF. The CDR3 bases are TGTGCCAGCAGCTTAACGAGGGGTGAAGCTTTCTTT. This chain uses TRBV7-3 with TRBJ1-1; perhaps TRBD1 as D (5 bases). CDR1 is SGHTA and CDR2 is FQGTGA in the germline V gene. There are 12 residues in the CDR3. V shed 0 bases and J shed 7 bases, with 6 bases lying between them.

The chain carries TRBV28 and TRBJ2-7; TRBD2 matches at 9 bases. The ends lost 3 bases at V and 0 bases at J; junction bases unmatched: 0. The CDR3 sequence is 14 residues long. CDR1 is MDHEN and CDR2 is SYDVKM in the germline V gene. CDR3 region: CASSFSGSSYEQYF. In DNA, the CDR3 is TGTGCCAGCAGTTTTAGCGGGAGCTCCTACGAGCAGTACTTC.

This clonotype was detected many times. The rearrangement joins TRBV7-9 to TRBJ2-5; D is perhaps TRBD1 or TRBD2 (5 bases each). Germline V gives CDR1 SEHNR, CDR2 FQNEAQ (reference sequence). The CDR3 extends over 17 amino acids. Trimming cost V 2 bases and J 3 bases, with 19 bases left between them. The CDR3 sequence is CASSLPWDGGPEETQYF. The DNA for the CDR3 is TGTGCCAGCAGCTTACCGTGGGACGGCGGCCCCGAAGAGACCCAGTACTTC. The full variable domain, rest sourced from reference TRBV7-9 and TRBJ2-5, is DTGVSQNPRHKITKRGQNVTFRCDPISEHNRLYWYRQTLGQGPEFLTYFQNEAQLEKSRLLSDRFSAERPKGSFSTLEIQRTEQGDSAMYLCASSLPWDGGPEETQYFGPGTRLLVL.

This clonotype was picked up many times. The J gene is TRBJ2-1, the V gene TRBV5-1; D uncertain. Trimming removed 0 bases from V and 5 bases from J, with 9 bases in between. The CDR3 contains 14 residues. The germline CDR1 and CDR2 sequences are SGHRS and YFSETQ. The CDR3 spells CASSLEGGDNEQFF. For the CDR3, the DNA is TGCGCCAGCAGCTTGGAGGGCGGCGACAATGAGCAGTTCTTC.

This clonotype was seen ten or more times. The V gene is TRBV20-1, the J gene TRBJ2-7; 8 bases are a match to TRBD2. This CDR3 spans 12 amino acids. From germline, CDR1 is DFQATT and CDR2 SNEGSKA (reference sequence). Losses at the gene ends were 5 bases for V and 4 bases for J; bases not matched to a gene: 4. CDR3 loop: CSAPSGSYEQYF. The DNA of the CDR3 is TGCAGTGCTCCTAGCGGGTCTTACGAGCAGTACTTC.

The chain combines TRBV5-6 with TRBJ1-1; D uncertain. Germline V gene sequence: CDR1 SGHDT, CDR2 YYEEEE. The CDR3 covers 13 residues. The V end lost 2 bases, the J end lost 5 bases, and 10 bases lay between the germline ends. The CDR3: CASSFSEGTEAFF. Here the CDR3 DNA reads TGTGCCAGCAGCTTCTCCGAGGGTACTGAAGCTTTCTTT.

This chain uses TRBV5-8 with TRBJ2-7; TRBD2 agrees at 7 bases. This CDR3 region has 15 residues. Trimming removed 0 bases from V and 7 bases from J; junction bases left unmatched: 10. Germline lookup yields CDR1 SGHTS and CDR2 YDEGEE. The CDR3 sequence is CASSLAASGTPEQYF. The CDR3 DNA is TGTGCCAGCAGCTTGGCGGCTAGCGGAACCCCGGAGCAGTACTTC.

This clonotype appeared many times. The gene calls are TRBV3-1 and TRBJ2-7; 9 nucleotides align to TRBD2. The V segment lost 3 bases and the J segment 3 bases; nucleotides outside the gene matches: 9. This CDR3 contains 16 residues. The germline V gene has CDR1 LGHDT and CDR2 YNNKEL (reference sequence). CDR3 nucleotides: TGTGCCAGCAGCCAGTCAGGCGGGAGGGCCAACTACGAGCAGTACTTC. Translated: CASSQSGGRANYEQYF.

This clonotype was detected many times. V usage is TRBV10-3 and J usage is TRBJ1-1; 11 bases fit TRBD1. In germline, CDR1 is ENHRY, CDR2 SYGVKD. The CDR3 is 12 amino acids. After removal of 6 bases from V and 10 bases from J, the junction contained 4 bases not matched to a gene. The DNA for the CDR3 is TGTGCCATCAGGGACAGGGGGCGTCGAGCTTTCTTT. This sequence encodes CAIRDRGRRAFF.

V is TRBV3-1 and J is TRBJ2-5; D assignment may be TRBD1 or TRBD2 (6 bases each). V lost 8 bases and J 5 bases, leaving 24 bases between the germline ends. The CDR3 has 16 residues. The germline V gene encodes CDR1 LGHDT and CDR2 YNNKEL (reference sequence). DNA of the CDR3: TGTGCCAGCTCCAAAGGGGGGTTCGGGGCCGTGGAGACCCAGTACTTC. This sequence encodes CASSKGGFGAVETQYF.

Ten or more counts support this clonotype. The V call is TRBV10-3, the J call TRBJ1-3; 9 bases are a match to TRBD1. The junction had 9 bases not matched to a gene; V was cut back by 5 bases and J by 4 bases. The germline V gene encodes CDR1 ENHRY and CDR2 SYGVKD. CDR3 length equals 16 residues. CDR3 loop: CAISSWDRVEGNTIYF. As DNA, the CDR3 is TGTGCCATCAGTTCGTGGGACAGGGTTGAAGGAAACACCATATATTTT.

This clonotype showed up many times. The chain employs TRBV7-3 and TRBJ2-1; D ambiguous. Trimming removed 3 bases from V and 3 bases from J, with 6 bases in between. The CDR3 is 13 amino acids. Germline-derived CDR1 and CDR2 are SGHTA and FQGTGA. CDR3 in amino acids: CASSFSDYNEQFF. DNA of the CDR3: TGTGCCAGCAGCTTTTCAGACTACAATGAGCAGTTCTTC. Full variable domain (outside the CDR3, taken from reference TRBV7-3 and TRBJ2-1): GAGVSQTPSNKVTEKGKYVELRCDPISGHTALYWYRQSLGQGPEFLIYFQGTGAADDSGLPNDRFFAVRPEGSVSTLKIQRTERGDSAVYLCASSFSDYNEQFFGPGTRLTVL.

The rearrangement links TRBV20-1 to TRBJ2-7, with D possibly matching TRBD2 (6 bases). V was pared by 5 bases and J by 4 bases, with 12 bases between. Per germline, CDR1 DFQATT and CDR2 SNEGSKA (reference sequence). The CDR3 is 12 residues long. CDR3 loop: CSAQREAYEQYF. The DNA for the CDR3 is TGCAGTGCTCAAAGGGAGGCATACGAGCAGTACTTC.

This clonotype was seen ten or more times. The J gene is TRBJ2-1, the V gene TRBV5-1, with D perhaps TRBD1 (5 bases). This CDR3 is 15 amino acids long. Germline values: CDR1 SGHRS, CDR2 YFSETQ. V was pared by 2 bases and J by 0 bases, with 9 bases between. Here the CDR3 reads CASSFTGDSYNEQFF. The CDR3 bases are TGCGCCAGCAGCTTCACAGGAGACTCCTACAATGAGCAGTTCTTC.

This clonotype was counted many times. V is TRBV5-1 and J is TRBJ1-1; no firm D call. This CDR3 is 13 amino acids long. Deletions cut 3 bases from V and 4 bases from J, with 10 bases between. Germline assignment: CDR1 SGHRS and CDR2 YFSETQ. CDR3 bases: TGCGCCAGCAGCTCGGAAGGGTTCACTGAAGCTTTCTTT. As protein: CASSSEGFTEAFF. The full variable domain, rest sourced from reference TRBV5-1 and TRBJ1-1, is KAGVTQTPRYLIKTRGQQVTLSCSPISGHRSVSWYQQTPGQGLQFLFEYFSETQRNKGNFPGRFSGRQFSNSRSEMNVSTLELGDSALYLCASSSEGFTEAFFGQGTRLTVV.

This clonotype was observed at least ten times. This rearrangement joins TRBV20-1 to TRBJ2-5; 9 bases align to TRBD2. The CDR3 is made up of 16 amino acids. J lost 4 bases, V lost 6 bases, and 15 bases had no gene match. CDR1 DFQATT and CDR2 SNEGSKA come from the germline V gene (reference sequence). CDR3 DNA sequence: TGCAGTGCCATCTTTAGGCGGGAGGGTCGAGGAGAGACCCAGTACTTC. Translation: CSAIFRREGRGETQYF.

The V gene is TRBV7-3, the J gene TRBJ2-1, with 9 nucleotides matching TRBD1. CDR1 is SGHTA and CDR2 is FQGTGA in the germline V gene. The V gene end was trimmed by 5 bases and the J gene end by 3 bases; junction bases not matched to a gene: 8. The CDR3 totals 16 residues. In DNA, the CDR3 is TGTGCCAGCAGCAGAGCCGGGACAGGGTACTACAATGAGCAGTTCTTC. Residues: CASSRAGTGYYNEQFF.

This clonotype was recorded many times. The rearrangement links TRBV6-1 to TRBJ2-1, with 10 bases aligning to TRBD2. The CDR3 extends over 16 amino acids. Germline V CDR1 and CDR2: MNHNS, SASEGT. The trim removed 1 base at V and 8 bases at J, leaving 8 bases unmatched. The CDR3 DNA follows: TGTGCCAGCAGTGAAGTGCCGAGCGGGGGGGTCGATGAGCAGTTCTTC. Protein: CASSEVPSGGVDEQFF.